The clone carrying this TCR beta chain was counted between two and nine times. Antigen specificity is unknown. Every participating donor gave one draw, a heparinised blood sample averaging roughly 0.12 L. The sample is drawn from a study of beta chain features in type 1 diabetes. Study summary: Patients and healthy donors were similar in age, gender and cell yields. Study findings and constraints: A closer apparent resemblance between naive, central memory and Treg TCRB repertoires was seen in patients than in healthy donors. When Type 1 diabetes patients were examined, their TCRB CDR3s proved moderately but significantly shorter in all four CD4+ subsets.

This CDR3 comprises 14 residues. V dropped 6 bases and J dropped 0 bases, with 10 bases sitting between them. Germline V gene lookup returns CDR1 MNHEY and CDR2 SVGAGI. Isolated RNA was reverse transcribed in full, so expressed TCRB transcripts were sequenced. Profiling relied on immunoSEQ multiplex PCR, and the TCRdb table lists in-frame clones only, not all of them. The sample contains 280,000 or so clones, approximately 15% of which appear only once. The TCR was taken from a man between 18 and 35 years old with type 1 diabetes. Material: naive CD4+ T cells from blood. The chain employs TRBV6-5 and TRBJ2-3; D is unclear. CDR3 in amino acids: CASRRVSSTDTQYF. CDR3 coding DNA: TGTGCCAGCAGACGGGTGTCTAGCACAGATACGCAGTATTTT.